This T cell receptor beta chain was documented in a study of blood T cell repertoires in COVID-19. Repertoires were generated with immunoSEQ multiplex PCR, while TCRdb's copy carries only in-frame clones and drops some. The sample holds some 110,000 clones, 85% seen once. The length of the CDR3 is 15 residues. Germline loops: CDR1 SGDLS, CDR2 YYNGEE. V dropped 3 bases and J dropped 5; count of bases not matched to a gene: 6. The sequence was collected from a woman of 80 years or more with COVID-19, enrolled during active disease. Sequencing was carried out using peripheral blood. V gene TRBV9 combines with J gene TRBJ1-4; 8 positions agree with TRBD1. The CDR3 here is CASSAGDRPNEKLFF. CDR3 DNA: TGTGCCAGCAGCGCAGGGGACAGGCCGAATGAAAAACTGTTTTTT.